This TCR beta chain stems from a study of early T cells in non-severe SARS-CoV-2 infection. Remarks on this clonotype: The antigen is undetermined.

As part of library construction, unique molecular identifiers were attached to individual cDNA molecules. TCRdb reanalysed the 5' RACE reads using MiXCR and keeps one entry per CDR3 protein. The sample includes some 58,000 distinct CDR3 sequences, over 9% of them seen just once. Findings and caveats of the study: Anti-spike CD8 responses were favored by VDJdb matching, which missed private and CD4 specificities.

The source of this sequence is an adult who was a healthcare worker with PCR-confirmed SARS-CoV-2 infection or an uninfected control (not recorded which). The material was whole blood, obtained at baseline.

CDR3 nucleotide sequence: TGCGCCAGCAGCCAAGTCCCGAGTCGGGCGGGTGAAGCTTTCTTT. Amino acids: CASSQVPSRAGEAFF. The J gene is TRBJ1-1, the V gene TRBV4-1; D is undetermined. Germline lookup yields CDR1 MGHRA and CDR2 YSYEKL. The CDR3 is 15 residues long. V lost 1 base and J lost 7, with 16 bases in between.